This T cell receptor (beta chain) was captured by sequencing in a study of blood T cell repertoires in COVID-19. Here immunoSEQ multiplex PCR was the method, and the copy in TCRdb shows in-frame clones only, minus some. The sample lists around 100,000 clones, almost 80% seen once, with 12% in the top ten. Per germline, CDR1 SNHLY and CDR2 FYNNEI. With 5 bases removed from V and 1 base from J, the gap between germline ends came to 9 bases. This CDR3 is built from 14 residues. This chain uses TRBV2 with TRBJ1-5, with no clear D. Sequences were obtained from peripheral blood. The source of this sequence is a woman in her sixties or seventies with acute or convalescent COVID-19. The CDR3 sequence is CASSSEVSNQPQHF. The CDR3 nucleotides read TGTGCCAGCAGTTCAGAGGTCAGCAATCAGCCCCAGCATTTT.